This is a list of T cell receptor beta chains from one sample in a study of blood T cell repertoires in COVID-19. Clones were read by immunoSEQ multiplex PCR, and TCRdb kept only the in-frame ones, dropping some. The sample lists more than 200,000 clones; roughly 80% were seen once. Sequenced sample: peripheral blood. These receptor sequences come from a woman aged 80 or over with acute or convalescent COVID-19. Both conserved end residues are part of each CDR3. D genes are given only for firm matches.

TRBJ1-2 | TRBV2 | 11 | - | CASNRGYGYTF
TRBJ2-7 | TRBV4-3 | 17 | TRBD1 | CASSHPTPGQPLYEQYF
TRBJ1-5 | TRBV9 | 15 | - | CASSVAEGSNQPQHF
TRBJ2-7 | TRBV18 | 13 | TRBD2 | CASGSSGSAEQYF
TRBJ1-2 | TRBV29-1 | 13 | TRBD1 | CSVSTGLNYGYTF
TRBJ1-1 | TRBV5-6 | 12 | - | CASSWGGTEAFF
TRBJ1-4 | TRBV9 | 15 | - | CASSLSGGLGEKLFF
TRBJ1-1 | TRBV29-1 | 11 | - | CSVGPEQEAFF
TRBJ1-1 | TRBV28 | 12 | - | CASSLSLDRAFF
TRBJ1-1 | TRBV11-2 | 16 | - | CASSQLGPTPGTEAFF
TRBJ1-6 | TRBV6-1 | 14 | TRBD1 | CASSDRQGGSPLHF
TRBJ1-6 | TRBV3-1/TRBV3-2 | 13 | - | CAAQGSGNSPLHF
TRBJ2-7 | TRBV28 | 14 | TRBD1 | CASSLGDSRYEQYF
TRBJ2-5 | TRBV21-1 | 14 | - | CASIVVRCQETQYF
TRBJ1-1 | TRBV27 | 17 | TRBD1 | CASSRNRGADRNTEAFF
TRBJ1-5 | TRBV3-1/TRBV3-2 | 12 | - | CASSYRAQPQHF
TRBJ1-1 | TRBV29-1 | 13 | TRBD1 | CSVNRGWDTEAFF
TRBJ1-4 | TRBV27 | 14 | TRBD1 | CASSWTGPNEKLFF
TRBJ1-2 | TRBV6-1 | 14 | - | CASSEALRGDGYTF
TRBJ1-2 | TRBV11-2 | 14 | - | CASSLVLTPRDHTF
TRBJ1-6 | TRBV11-3 | 13 | - | CASRSSYNSPLHF
TRBJ2-2 | TRBV12-3/TRBV12-4 | 12 | - | CASRIHIGELFF
TRBJ2-1 | TRBV27 | 13 | - | CASSLLVNNEQFF
TRBJ1-1 | TRBV28 | 13 | - | CASSSHRRTEAFF
TRBJ2-7 | TRBV4-2 | 16 | - | CASSQDLASLTYEQYF
TRBJ2-5 | TRBV25-1 | 16 | TRBD2 | CASSEYIAGGQETQYF
TRBJ1-2 | TRBV27 | 15 | - | CASSPYPTGYTGYTF
TRBJ2-2 | TRBV11-1 | 13 | - | CASSRVRTGELFF
TRBJ2-5 | TRBV19 | 13 | - | CASRSFGRETQYF
TRBJ2-7 | TRBV5-1 | 13 | TRBD1 | CASSGQVSYEQYF
TRBJ1-1 | TRBV29-1 | 13 | - | CSVEMDWNTEAFF
TRBJ2-2 | TRBV11-2 | 14 | - | CASSLQMNTGELFF
TRBJ2-3 | TRBV10-3 | 16 | TRBD2 | CATNGASGGSTDTQYF
TRBJ2-2 | TRBV3-1/TRBV3-2 | 17 | TRBD2 | CARSRGEGTRGTGELFF
TRBJ1-5 | TRBV27 | 15 | - | CASSLWEGVNQPQHF
TRBJ2-1 | TRBV18 | 16 | TRBD2 | CASSPSLGGGVSEQFF
TRBJ2-7 | TRBV18 | 15 | - | CASSPGAVGSYEQYF
TRBJ2-3 | TRBV11-1 | 14 | - | CASSSRTGTDTQYF
TRBJ1-3 | TRBV15 | 14 | - | CATSKEQSGNTIYF
TRBJ1-1 | TRBV11-2 | 13 | - | CASSLGASGEAFF
TRBJ1-5 | TRBV19 | 15 | - | CASSIERPGNQPQHF